This entry lists 24 T cell receptor beta chains sequenced from one sample in a study of beta chain features in type 1 diabetes. The entirety of the isolated RNA underwent reverse transcription, so expressed TCRB transcripts were sequenced. The method was immunoSEQ multiplex PCR; TCRdb's version includes in-frame clones alone and lacks a portion of them. The sample has 350,000 to 400,000 clones, around 16% seen once. Sequenced input: naive CD4+ T cells from blood. The source of these receptors is a woman aged 18 to 35 in good health.

This clone was recorded a few times. The CDR3 sequence is CASSIGQGAQSTEKLFF. The CDR3 DNA sequence: TGTGCCAGCAGCATTGGACAGGGGGCGCAATCGACGGAAAAACTGTTTTTT. This chain connects TRBV5-4 to TRBJ1-4; 11 bases align to TRBD1. This CDR3 is built from 17 residues. The junction had 13 bases not matched to a gene; V was cut back by 4 bases and J by 8 bases. Per germline, CDR1 SGHNT and CDR2 YYREEE (reference sequence).

This clone showed up just a few times. This chain links TRBV29-1 with TRBJ2-7; 7 bases fit TRBD1. CDR3 length: 12 amino acids. From germline, CDR1 is SQVTM and CDR2 ANQGSEA. V dropped 4 bases and J dropped 9; count of bases not matched to a gene: 9. For the CDR3, the DNA is TGCAGCGTTGTAGGACAGGTTGAGGGGCAGTACTTC. Protein sequence: CSVVGQVEGQYF.

This clone was detected a few times. The chain carries TRBV5-1 and TRBJ2-7; 9 nucleotides line up with TRBD1. J lost 0 bases, V lost 7 bases, and 5 bases had no gene match. The CDR3 length is 14 residues. Per the germline V gene, CDR1 is SGHRS and CDR2 is YFSETQ. Here the CDR3 reads CASRRTGDSYEQYF. Written as DNA, the CDR3 is TGCGCCAGCCGGAGGACAGGGGACTCCTACGAGCAGTACTTC.

V usage is TRBV30 and J usage is TRBJ2-5; 9 bases agree with TRBD2. The CDR3 consists of 17 residues. CDR1 and CDR2 (germline): GTSNPN, SVGIG (reference sequence). V lost 0 bases to trimming and J lost 0 bases; unmatched junction nucleotides: 8. The CDR3 region has the DNA TGTGCCTGGAGTGTACGAAGGGCGGGAGGGAACCAAGAGACCCAGTACTTC. Translating it yields CAWSVRRAGGNQETQYF.

This clone was seen a few times. This chain uses TRBV6-5 with TRBJ1-5; D unclear. Trimming left V 3 bases short and J 2 bases short, with 8 bases between. Germline V gives CDR1 MNHEY, CDR2 SVGAGI. The CDR3 runs to 14 residues. The CDR3 here is CASSYGGRNQPQHF. DNA of the CDR3: TGTGCCAGCAGTTATGGCGGCCGCAATCAGCCCCAGCATTTT.

This clone showed up just a few times. The chain links TRBV28 to TRBJ1-5; 9 bases match TRBD1. CDR1 MDHEN and CDR2 SYDVKM come from the germline V gene. V lost 6 bases and J lost 2; bases outside the gene matches: 8. This CDR3 is built from 16 residues. This CDR3 reads CASRSGQGTGNQPQHF. CDR3 DNA sequence: TGTGCCAGCAGGTCGGGACAGGGTACGGGCAATCAGCCCCAGCATTTT. Filled out from reference TRBV28 and TRBJ1-5, the complete variable domain reads DVKVTQSSRYLVKRTGEKVFLECVQDMDHENMFWYRQDPGLGLRLIYFSYDVKMKEKGDIPEGYSVSREKKERFSLILESASTNQTSMYLCASRSGQGTGNQPQHFGDGTRLSIL.

V gene TRBV28 combines with J gene TRBJ2-1; D is uncertain. The CDR3 loop spans 15 amino acids. From germline, CDR1 is MDHEN and CDR2 SYDVKM. The ends were cut back, 5 bases at V and 4 bases at J, with 15 bases in the middle. The CDR3 is CASSPGSVNYNEQFF. As DNA, the CDR3 is TGTGCCAGCAGTCCCGGGTCGGTGAATTACAATGAGCAGTTCTTC.

There are a few counts of this clone. The CDR3 reads CAISEGQGKNTEAFF. The CDR3 DNA sequence: TGTGCCATCAGTGAGGGACAGGGGAAGAACACTGAAGCTTTCTTT. J is TRBJ1-1 and V is TRBV10-3; TRBD1 matches at 9 bases. The CDR3 consists of 15 residues. V shed 2 bases and J 1 base; nucleotides not matched to a gene: 2. Germline lookup yields CDR1 ENHRY and CDR2 SYGVKD.

This chain uses TRBV9 with TRBJ2-1; 7 positions match TRBD2. Per germline, CDR1 SGDLS and CDR2 YYNGEE. V lost 4 bases to trimming and J lost 6 bases; unmatched junction nucleotides: 7. The CDR3 has 14 amino acids. CDR3 in amino acids: CASSSRPGGNEQFF. Written as DNA, the CDR3 is TGTGCCAGCAGCTCAAGGCCGGGGGGCAATGAGCAGTTCTTC.

This clone was counted between two and nine times. The V gene is TRBV30, the J gene TRBJ2-2; D possibly corresponds to TRBD1 (6 bases). The CDR3 is 13 residues long. The V gene lost 5 bases and the J gene lost 10 bases, with 17 bases spanning the gap. The V gene's germline CDR1 is GTSNPN and CDR2 SVGIG (reference sequence). The DNA for the CDR3 is TGTGCCTGGGGGGGACACGGGCCCCCGGAGCTGTTTTTT. It is translated as CAWGGHGPPELFF.

V and J are TRBV7-9 and TRBJ2-2, with D possibly matching TRBD2 (6 bases). Germline V lookup: CDR1 SEHNR, CDR2 FQNEAQ (reference sequence). This CDR3 is 15 amino acids long. Trimming pared 4 bases from V and 7 bases from J, leaving 16 bases between. This CDR3 reads CASSWMTRTGGELFF. The CDR3 DNA reads TGTGCCAGCAGCTGGATGACTAGGACCGGCGGGGAGCTGTTTTTT.

The table lists this clone with a count of one. Here the CDR3 reads CASSLGGRLATDTQYF. The CDR3 bases are TGTGCCAGCAGCTTAGGAGGTCGGTTGGCGACAGATACGCAGTATTTT. V and J are TRBV7-2 and TRBJ2-3; unclear D gene. V dropped 1 base and J dropped 3 bases, with 14 bases sitting between them. Germline CDR1 reads SGHTA; CDR2 reads FQGNSA. The CDR3 totals 16 residues.

This clone was observed a handful of times. The chain employs TRBV7-9 and TRBJ2-1, with 15 nucleotides matching TRBD2. This CDR3 comprises 17 residues. J gave up 9 bases and V 5 bases, and 11 bases lay outside the gene matches. The V gene's germline CDR1 is SEHNR and CDR2 FQNEAQ (reference sequence). CDR3 loop: CASSVSRTSGRASEQFF. Here the CDR3 DNA reads TGTGCCAGCAGCGTTAGTCGGACTAGCGGGAGGGCCAGTGAGCAGTTCTTC.

In this sample, this clone turned up a few times. The chain employs TRBV10-2 and TRBJ2-1; D possibly corresponds to TRBD2 (5 bases). CDR1 is WSHSY and CDR2 is SAAADI in the germline V gene. The V end was cut by 2 bases, the J end by 4 bases, with 6 bases between. This CDR3 is 13 amino acids long. The CDR3 reads CASSETRYNEQFF. DNA of the CDR3: TGCGCCAGCAGTGAGACTAGGTACAATGAGCAGTTCTTC.

This clone came up a few times. The gene calls are TRBV15 and TRBJ2-1, with TRBD2 identical over 7 bases. Germline-derived CDR1 and CDR2 are LNHNV and YYDKDF (reference sequence). The V and J ends lost 3 bases and 10 bases, in that order; junction bases with no gene match: 12. This CDR3 is built from 15 residues. The CDR3 protein is CATSSQEGVLAEQFF. The CDR3, as DNA: TGTGCCACCAGCAGTCAAGAGGGAGTACTAGCGGAGCAGTTCTTC.

The genes are TRBV19 and TRBJ1-5, with 10 bases matching TRBD1. The CDR3 extends over 16 amino acids. The V and J ends lost 10 bases and 2 bases, in that order; junction bases with no gene match: 11. The germline CDR1 and CDR2 sequences are LNHDA and SQIVND (reference sequence). The CDR3 is CATVWTGGRGNQPQHF. The CDR3 nucleotides read TGTGCCACTGTATGGACAGGGGGAAGAGGCAATCAGCCCCAGCATTTT.

The chain uses TRBV6-5 and TRBJ2-2; TRBD1 matches at 9 bases. The trim removed 7 bases at V and 3 bases at J, leaving 6 bases unmatched. The CDR3 loop spans 15 amino acids. Germline V gene sequence: CDR1 MNHEY, CDR2 SVGAGI. The CDR3 DNA reads as TGTGCCAGCACTACCGGGACAGGGTACACCGGGGAGCTGTTTTTT. Translating gives CASTTGTGYTGELFF.

The chain has TRBV19 and TRBJ1-2; maybe TRBD1 (5 bases). Trimming took 7 bases from V and 2 from J, leaving 11 bases between them. Germline lookup yields CDR1 LNHDA and CDR2 SQIVND (reference sequence). The CDR3 extends over 13 amino acids. The CDR3 coding sequence is TGTGCCAGTAAAGGGGTCTGGAACTATGGCTACACCTTC. Protein: CASKGVWNYGYTF.

This clone came up a few times. The J gene is TRBJ2-4, the V gene TRBV4-3; 7 nucleotides match TRBD1. The CDR3 totals 14 residues. The germline gives CDR1 LGHNA, CDR2 YSLEER. V was pared by 3 bases and J by 5 bases, with 4 bases of the junction left unmatched. The CDR3 loop is CASSHLGGENIQYF. The CDR3 DNA reads TGCGCCAGCAGCCACCTAGGGGGCGAAAACATTCAGTACTTC.

V is TRBV5-1 and J is TRBJ2-3, with 11 bases that match TRBD2. Germline values: CDR1 SGHRS, CDR2 YFSETQ. There are 14 residues in the CDR3. Trimming at V came to 4 bases and at J to 5 bases, leaving 3 bases not matched to a gene. The CDR3 coding sequence is TGCGCCAGCAGCCTAGCGGGAGGAGGAGATACGCAGTATTTT. Translating gives CASSLAGGGDTQYF.

This clone turned up a few times. This chain connects TRBV30 to TRBJ2-7, with 7 bases lining up with TRBD2. The CDR3 has 14 amino acids. The V segment lost 6 bases and the J segment 1 base; nucleotides outside the gene matches: 9. The germline V gene encodes CDR1 GTSNPN and CDR2 SVGIG (reference sequence). This CDR3 is CACPKRDSSYEQYF. As DNA, the CDR3 is TGTGCCTGCCCAAAGCGGGATTCTTCCTACGAGCAGTACTTC.

This clone was found a few times. The chain recombines TRBV29-1 with TRBJ2-5; D is perhaps TRBD2 (5 bases). Trimming cost V 7 bases and J 0 bases, with 6 bases left between them. The CDR3 sequence is 11 residues long. Germline CDR1 and CDR2: SQVTM and ANQGSEA. The CDR3 loop is CSGRHQETQYF. The CDR3 coding sequence is TGCAGCGGGAGGCACCAAGAGACCCAGTACTTC. The whole variable domain, filled in from reference TRBV29-1 and TRBJ2-5, reads SAVISQKPSRDICQRGTSLTIQCQVDSQVTMMFWYRQQPGQSLTLIATANQGSEATYESGFVIDKFPISRPNLTFSTLTVSNMSPEDSSIYLCSGRHQETQYFGPGTRLLVL.

V gene TRBV28 combines with J gene TRBJ2-1, with 9 bases identical to TRBD2. Losses at the gene ends were 2 bases for V and 6 bases for J; bases not matched to a gene: 8. Per the germline V gene, CDR1 is MDHEN and CDR2 is SYDVKM. The CDR3 spans 16 residues. CDR3 coding DNA: TGTGCCAGCAGTTTAATGGTCGCGGGAGGGCCCAATGAGCAGTTCTTC. Translated, it gives CASSLMVAGGPNEQFF. The variable domain in full, with the rest retrieved from reference TRBV28 and TRBJ2-1, is DVKVTQSSRYLVKRTGEKVFLECVQDMDHENMFWYRQDPGLGLRLIYFSYDVKMKEKGDIPEGYSVSREKKERFSLILESASTNQTSMYLCASSLMVAGGPNEQFFGPGTRLTVL.

This clone turned up a few times. The rearrangement joins TRBV5-1 to TRBJ1-5, with 8 bases fitting TRBD1. With 4 bases clipped from V and 2 bases from J, the junction kept 14 bases outside the gene matches. Germline CDR1 reads SGHRS; CDR2 reads YFSETQ. The CDR3 has 18 amino acids. In nucleotides, the CDR3 is TGCGCCAGCAGCCCCTTTCGGCAGGGGGCATGGGGCAATCAGCCCCAGCATTTT. Protein product: CASSPFRQGAWGNQPQHF.